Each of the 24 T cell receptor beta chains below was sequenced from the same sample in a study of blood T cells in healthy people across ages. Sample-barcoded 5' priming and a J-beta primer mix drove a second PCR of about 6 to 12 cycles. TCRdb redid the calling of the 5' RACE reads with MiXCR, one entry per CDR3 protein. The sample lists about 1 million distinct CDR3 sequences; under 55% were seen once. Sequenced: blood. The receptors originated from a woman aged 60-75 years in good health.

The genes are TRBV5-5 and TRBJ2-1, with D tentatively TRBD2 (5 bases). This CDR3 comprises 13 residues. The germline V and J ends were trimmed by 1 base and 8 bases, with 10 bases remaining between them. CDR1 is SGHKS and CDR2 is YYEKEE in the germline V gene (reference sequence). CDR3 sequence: CASSLMGSDEQFF. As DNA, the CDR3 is TGTGCCAGCAGCTTGATGGGGAGCGATGAGCAGTTCTTC.

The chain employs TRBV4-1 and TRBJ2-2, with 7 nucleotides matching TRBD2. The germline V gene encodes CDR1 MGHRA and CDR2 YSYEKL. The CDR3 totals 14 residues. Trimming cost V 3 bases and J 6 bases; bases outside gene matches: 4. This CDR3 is CASSQTAGAGELFF. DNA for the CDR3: TGCGCCAGCAGCCAGACTGCGGGAGCCGGGGAGCTGTTTTTT.

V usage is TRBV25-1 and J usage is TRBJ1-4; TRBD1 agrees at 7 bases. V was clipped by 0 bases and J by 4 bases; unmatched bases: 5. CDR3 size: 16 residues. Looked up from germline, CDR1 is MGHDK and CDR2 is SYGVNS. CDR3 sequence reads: CASSEYRGQLNEKLFF. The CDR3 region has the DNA TGTGCCAGCAGTGAATATAGGGGACAGCTTAATGAAAAACTGTTTTTT.

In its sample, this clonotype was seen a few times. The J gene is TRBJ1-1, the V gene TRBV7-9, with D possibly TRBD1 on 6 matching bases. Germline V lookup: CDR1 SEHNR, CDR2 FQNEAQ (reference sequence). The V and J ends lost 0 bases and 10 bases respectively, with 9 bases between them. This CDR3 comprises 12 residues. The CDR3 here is CASSLARGGAFF. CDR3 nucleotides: TGTGCCAGCAGCTTAGCGCGAGGGGGAGCTTTCTTT.

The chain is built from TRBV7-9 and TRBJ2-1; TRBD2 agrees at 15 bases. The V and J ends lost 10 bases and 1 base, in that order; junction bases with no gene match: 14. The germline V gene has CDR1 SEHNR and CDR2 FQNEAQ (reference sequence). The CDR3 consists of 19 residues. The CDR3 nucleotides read TGTGCCACGGACACCGACGGACTAGCGGGAGGGGTTTCCTACAATGAGCAGTTCTTC. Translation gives CATDTDGLAGGVSYNEQFF.

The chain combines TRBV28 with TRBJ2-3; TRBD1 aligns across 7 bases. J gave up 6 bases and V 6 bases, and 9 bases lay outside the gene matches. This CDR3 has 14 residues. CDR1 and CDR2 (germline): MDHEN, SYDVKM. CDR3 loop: CASRLGYRGDTQYF. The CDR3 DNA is TGTGCCAGCAGGCTAGGGTACAGGGGTGATACGCAGTATTTT.

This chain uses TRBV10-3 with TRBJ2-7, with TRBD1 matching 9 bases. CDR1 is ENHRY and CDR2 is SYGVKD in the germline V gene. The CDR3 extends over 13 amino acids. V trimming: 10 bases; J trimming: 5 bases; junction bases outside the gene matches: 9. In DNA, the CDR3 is TGTGCCAGCCAGACAGGGGGGGCAGACGAGCAGTACTTC. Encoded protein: CASQTGGADEQYF.

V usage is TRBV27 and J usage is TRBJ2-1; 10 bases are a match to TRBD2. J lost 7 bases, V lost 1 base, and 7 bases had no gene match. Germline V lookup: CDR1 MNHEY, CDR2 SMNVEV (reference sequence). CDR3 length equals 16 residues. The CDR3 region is CASSLLLAGAGNEQFF. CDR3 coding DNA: TGTGCCAGCAGTTTATTGCTAGCGGGAGCTGGAAATGAGCAGTTCTTC.

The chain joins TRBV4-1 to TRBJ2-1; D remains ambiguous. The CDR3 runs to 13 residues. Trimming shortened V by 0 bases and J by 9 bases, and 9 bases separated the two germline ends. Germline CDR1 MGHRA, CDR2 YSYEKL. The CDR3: CASSQEANFEQFF. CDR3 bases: TGCGCCAGCAGCCAAGAGGCTAATTTTGAGCAGTTCTTC.

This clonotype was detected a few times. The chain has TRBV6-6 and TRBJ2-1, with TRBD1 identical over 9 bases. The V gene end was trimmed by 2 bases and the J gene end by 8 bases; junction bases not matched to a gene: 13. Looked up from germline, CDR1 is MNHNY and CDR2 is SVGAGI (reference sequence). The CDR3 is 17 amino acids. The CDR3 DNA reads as TGTGCCAGCAGTTACCCAAACACGGGGACAGGGTGGGATGAGCAGTTCTTC. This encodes CASSYPNTGTGWDEQFF.

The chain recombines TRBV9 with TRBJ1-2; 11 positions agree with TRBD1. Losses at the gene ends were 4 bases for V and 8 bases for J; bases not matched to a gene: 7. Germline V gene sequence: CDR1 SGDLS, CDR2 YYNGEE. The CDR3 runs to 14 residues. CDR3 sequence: CASSLADRGQGYTF. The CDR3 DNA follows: TGTGCCAGCAGCCTGGCGGACAGGGGGCAAGGCTACACCTTC. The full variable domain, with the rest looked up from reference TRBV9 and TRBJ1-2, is DSGVTQTPKHLITATGQRVTLRCSPRSGDLSVYWYQQSLDQGLQFLIQYYNGEERAKGNILERFSAQQFPDLHSELNLSSLELGDSALYFCASSLADRGQGYTFGSGTRLTVV.

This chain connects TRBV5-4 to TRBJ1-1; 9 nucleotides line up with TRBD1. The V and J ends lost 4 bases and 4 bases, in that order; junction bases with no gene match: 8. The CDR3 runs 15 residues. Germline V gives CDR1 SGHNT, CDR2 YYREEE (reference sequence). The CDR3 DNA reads TGTGCCAGCAGCCTTGGGGACAGGGCAAGCACTGAAGCTTTCTTT. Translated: CASSLGDRASTEAFF.

CDR3 in DNA: TGTGCCACCAGCATGGGGGAGAACACTGAAGCTTTCTTT. Encoded protein: CATSMGENTEAFF. The rearrangement uses TRBV15 and TRBJ1-1; weak D call: TRBD1 (5 bases). The CDR3 sequence is 13 residues long. Germline lookup yields CDR1 LNHNV and CDR2 YYDKDF (reference sequence). V was clipped by 4 bases and J by 1 base, with 7 bases between them.

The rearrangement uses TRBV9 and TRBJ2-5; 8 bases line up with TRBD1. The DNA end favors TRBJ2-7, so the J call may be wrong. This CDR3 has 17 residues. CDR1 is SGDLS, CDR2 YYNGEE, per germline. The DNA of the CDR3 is TGTGCCAGCAGCGTGGACTCCGGGACAGGTTTTTCCTACGAGCAGTACTTC. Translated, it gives CASSVDSGTGFSYEQYF.

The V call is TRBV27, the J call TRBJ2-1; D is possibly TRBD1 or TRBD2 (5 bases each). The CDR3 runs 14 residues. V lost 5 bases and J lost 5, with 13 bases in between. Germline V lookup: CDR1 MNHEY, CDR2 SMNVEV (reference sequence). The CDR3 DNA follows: TGTGCCAGCAGTATCACGGGACGTCACAATGAGCAGTTCTTC. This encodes CASSITGRHNEQFF.

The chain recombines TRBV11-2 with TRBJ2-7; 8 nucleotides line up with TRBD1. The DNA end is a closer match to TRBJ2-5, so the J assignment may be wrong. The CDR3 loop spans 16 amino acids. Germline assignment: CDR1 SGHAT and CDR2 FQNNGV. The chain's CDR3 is CASSFGFTGGRETQYF. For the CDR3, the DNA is TGTGCCAGCAGCTTCGGTTTCACAGGGGGTCGGGAGACCCAGTACTTC.

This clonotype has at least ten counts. CDR3 DNA sequence: TGTGCCAGCAGCGTCGCTTCTAGCGGGACTGAGCAGTTCTTC. Translated: CASSVASSGTEQFF. The V and J genes are TRBV9 and TRBJ2-1, with 9 bases aligning to TRBD2. The germline CDR1 and CDR2 sequences are SGDLS and YYNGEE. The CDR3 loop spans 14 amino acids. Germline trimming cut 2 bases from V and 9 bases from J; bases unmatched to any gene: 6.

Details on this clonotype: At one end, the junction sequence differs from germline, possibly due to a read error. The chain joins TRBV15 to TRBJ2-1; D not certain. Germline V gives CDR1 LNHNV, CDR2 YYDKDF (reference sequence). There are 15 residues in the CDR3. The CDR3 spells CATNRDVGVLALRFF. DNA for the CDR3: TGTGCCACCAACAGAGACGTAGGCGTATTAGCTCTCCGGTTCTTC.

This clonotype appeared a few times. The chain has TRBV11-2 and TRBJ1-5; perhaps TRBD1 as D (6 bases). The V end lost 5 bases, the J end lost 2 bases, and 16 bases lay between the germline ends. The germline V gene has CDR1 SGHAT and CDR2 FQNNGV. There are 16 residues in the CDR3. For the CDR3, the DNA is TGTGCCAGCAGCCGGGGGGGCGCGATGGGCAATCAGCCCCAGCATTTT. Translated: CASSRGGAMGNQPQHF.

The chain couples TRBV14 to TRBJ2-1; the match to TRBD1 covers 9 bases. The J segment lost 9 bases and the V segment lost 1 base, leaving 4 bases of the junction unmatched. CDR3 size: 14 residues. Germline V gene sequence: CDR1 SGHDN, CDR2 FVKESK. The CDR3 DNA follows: TGTGCCAGCAGCCAAGCTACAGGGGGCAGTGAGCAGTTCTTC. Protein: CASSQATGGSEQFF.

CDR3 region: CASSLPGRQGADTQYF. CDR3 nucleotide sequence: TGTGCCAGCAGCCTTCCGGGGAGACAGGGCGCAGATACGCAGTATTTT. The V gene is TRBV4-2, the J gene TRBJ2-3; TRBD1 agrees at 7 bases. Germline CDR1 and CDR2: LGHNA and YNFKEQ. CDR3 size: 16 residues. Unmatched junction bases numbered 11, after V lost 4 bases and J lost 4 bases.

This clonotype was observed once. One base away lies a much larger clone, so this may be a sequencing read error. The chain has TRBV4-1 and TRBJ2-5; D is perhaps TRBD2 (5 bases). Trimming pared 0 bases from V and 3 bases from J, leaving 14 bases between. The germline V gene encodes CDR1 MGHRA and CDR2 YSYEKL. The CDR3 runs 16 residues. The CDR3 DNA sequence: TGCGCCAGCAGCCAAGAGCGGGCCGGAATTGAAGAGACCCAGTACTTC. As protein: CASSQERAGIEETQYF.

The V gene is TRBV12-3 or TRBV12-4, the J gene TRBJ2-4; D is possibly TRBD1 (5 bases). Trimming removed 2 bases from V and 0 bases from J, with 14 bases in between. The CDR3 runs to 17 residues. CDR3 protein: CASSLRVSGKAKNIQYF. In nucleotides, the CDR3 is TGTGCCAGCAGTTTACGGGTGTCAGGGAAAGCCAAAAACATTCAGTACTTC.

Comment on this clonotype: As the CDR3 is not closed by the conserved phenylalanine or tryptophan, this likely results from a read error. CDR3 DNA: TGTGCCAGCAGCCGTCTCCGGTTCGGACAGGGGTCGGGCGAGCAGTACTAC. It is translated as CASSRLRFGQGSGEQYY. The gene calls are TRBV7-3 and TRBJ2-5; the match to TRBD1 covers 9 bases. The end of the DNA fits TRBJ2-7 better, so the J call may be wrong. This CDR3 has 17 amino acids. Germline V lookup: CDR1 SGHTA, CDR2 FQGTGA.